The 30 T cell receptor beta chains listed next were all sequenced from one sample in a study of T cells in women clearing cervical HPV infection. Using immunoSEQ multiplex PCR, the repertoire was profiled, and TCRdb retains in-frame clones only, with some absent. The listing contains 44,000 or so clones. The specimen sequenced was blood buffy coat. These receptors were collected from a woman between 18 and 75 years old with a cervical HPV16 infection that either progressed to CIN3+ or cleared (not recorded which).

As regards this clone: The CDR3 extends 3 residues past the end of the read, so its final part is completed from the germline J gene. The chain recombines TRBV5-1 with TRBJ2-1; D may match TRBD1 or TRBD2 (5 bases each). This CDR3 has 16 residues. Germline assignment: CDR1 SGHRS and CDR2 YFSETQ. V shed 2 bases and J shed 0 bases, with 12 bases lying between them. The DNA read from the CDR3 is TGCGCCAGCAGCTTCAAAGGGGAGAGCTCCTACAATGAG. It specifies CASSFKGESSYNE. The full CDR3 protein reads CASSFKGESSYNEQFF. Full variable domain (rest looked up from reference TRBV5-1 and TRBJ2-1): KAGVTQTPRYLIKTRGQQVTLSCSPISGHRSVSWYQQTPGQGLQFLFEYFSETQRNKGNFPGRFSGRQFSNSRSEMNVSTLELGDSALYLCASSFKGESSYNEQFFGPGTRLTVL.

CDR3 in amino acids: CASSPTSGGWNEQFF. The covered CDR3 bases are TGTGCCAGCAGCCCTACTAGCGGGGGGTGGAATGAG. The chain joins TRBV5-6 to TRBJ2-1; 12 bases are shared with TRBD2. The read is 3 residues too short to cover the CDR3 end, so that end is filled in from the germline J gene. The CDR3 has 15 residues. V lost 4 bases and J lost 7; bases outside the gene matches: 6. Germline assignment: CDR1 SGHDT and CDR2 YYEEEE.

About this clone itself: The CDR3 goes on 3 residues after the read ends, and that part is filled in from the germline J gene. The chain carries TRBV20-1 and TRBJ2-1; D gene uncertain. The CDR3 totals 14 residues. Trimming left V 6 bases short and J 7 bases short, with 19 bases between. CDR1 and CDR2 from the germline V gene are DFQATT and SNEGSKA (reference sequence). CDR3 amino acids: CSAGKRINQNEQFF. Incomplete CDR3 DNA: TGCAGTGCGGGCAAAAGAATAAATCAAAATGAG.

Remarks on this clone: Sequencing ends 3 residues short of the CDR3 end; the germline J gene provides the rest. The chain carries TRBV5-1 and TRBJ2-1; 9 nucleotides match TRBD2. Germline trimming cut 0 bases from V and 3 bases from J; bases unmatched to any gene: 4. The CDR3 covers 16 residues. Per the germline V gene, CDR1 is SGHRS and CDR2 is YFSETQ. The sequenced CDR3 bases are TGCGCCAGCAGCTTGGATAGCGGGGGATACTACAATGAG. Translated: CASSLDSGGYYNE. The CDR3 in its entirety is CASSLDSGGYYNEQFF.

A word on this clone: The read terminates 3 residues ahead of where the CDR3 ends, so the germline J gene completes it. This rearrangement joins TRBV2 to TRBJ2-1; 9 nucleotides line up with TRBD2. The CDR3 is 18 residues long. The trim removed 6 bases at V and 0 bases at J, leaving 12 bases unmatched. The germline gives CDR1 SNHLY, CDR2 FYNNEI. This chain's CDR3 is CASRHREASGVSYNEQFF. Incomplete CDR3 DNA: TGTGCCAGCAGACATAGGGAGGCTAGCGGGGTCTCCTACAATGAG.

As for this clone: The read finishes 3 residues shy of the CDR3 end, and the germline J gene is used to complete it. This chain uses TRBV6-2 or TRBV6-3 with TRBJ1-4; the D gene is possibly TRBD1 (5 bases). The CDR3 is 16 amino acids. The V and J ends lost 0 bases and 4 bases respectively, with 12 bases between them. Germline CDR1 MNHEY, CDR2 SVGEGT. This CDR3 reads CASSYSSGTFNEKLFF. The CDR3 bases that were read are TGTGCCAGCAGTTACTCATCCGGGACTTTTAATGAAAAA.

As regards this clone: The read ends 3 residues before the CDR3 terminus; that terminus is restored from the germline J gene. The chain joins TRBV7-8 to TRBJ2-5, with 13 bases fitting TRBD2. CDR1 is SGHVS and CDR2 is FQNEAQ in the germline V gene. The CDR3 length is 17 residues. After removal of 1 base from V and 3 bases from J, the junction contained 5 bases not matched to a gene. Partial CDR3 DNA: TGTGCCAGCAGCTTAGTGGGACTAGCGGGGCTTGAAGAGACC. It specifies CASSLVGLAGLEET. The CDR3 as a whole reads CASSLVGLAGLEETQYF.

With regard to this clone: The sequenced fragment ends 3 residues before the CDR3 boundary, so the rest is inferred from the germline J gene. Other nucleotide sequences from this sample produce the same CDR3. The chain is built from TRBV19 and TRBJ1-2, with D uncertain. CDR1 is LNHDA and CDR2 is SQIVND in the germline V gene (reference sequence). Trimming pared 3 bases from V and 4 bases from J, leaving 6 bases between. The CDR3 has 12 amino acids. The CDR3 bases that were read are TGTGCCAGTAGTATCCGGGGCTATGGC. It specifies CASSIRGYG. The full CDR3 sequence reads CASSIRGYGYTF.

Turning to this clone: Coverage ceases 3 residues before the CDR3 finishes, and the germline J gene fills in the end. The rearrangement links TRBV4-2 to TRBJ2-2; 7 bases fit TRBD2. With 3 bases clipped from V and 1 base from J, the junction kept 14 bases outside the gene matches. The CDR3 is 19 amino acids. CDR1 and CDR2 (germline): LGHNA, YNFKEQ. CDR3 loop: CASSHAESSGNLNTGELFF. CDR3 DNA (partial): TGTGCCAGCAGCCACGCCGAATCTAGCGGCAATCTGAACACCGGGGAG.

As to this clone: The read finishes 3 residues shy of the CDR3 end, and the germline J gene is used to complete it. This sequence joins TRBV18 and TRBJ2-7; no clear D. The V and J ends lost 3 bases and 5 bases respectively, with 5 bases between them. CDR3 size: 11 residues. From germline, CDR1 is KGHSH and CDR2 LQKENI. CDR3 DNA, as far as it was read: TGTGCCAGCTCACCCGGTGACGAG. This gives the protein CASSPGDE. The full CDR3 protein is CASSPGDEQYF.

A note on this clone: Sequencing ends 3 residues short of the CDR3 end; the germline J gene provides the rest. V usage is TRBV18 and J usage is TRBJ2-3; 7 positions agree with TRBD1. The CDR3 length is 14 residues. The germline CDR1 and CDR2 sequences are KGHSH and LQKENI. The CDR3: CASSPDRDGQPQYF. The CDR3 DNA, read in part, is TGTGCCAGCTCACCCGACAGGGATGGTCAGCCG.

Concerning this clone: Read data end 3 residues before the CDR3 end; the end is taken from the germline J gene. The chain uses TRBV20-1 and TRBJ1-4, with 7 bases lining up with TRBD1. The junction had 2 bases not matched to a gene; V was cut back by 3 bases and J by 4 bases. CDR1 DFQATT and CDR2 SNEGSKA come from the germline V gene (reference sequence). The CDR3 is 13 amino acids. The DNA read from the CDR3 is TGCAGTGCTAGGGGACAGCTTAATGAAAAA. It is translated as CSARGQLNEK. The entire CDR3 is CSARGQLNEKLFF.

Details on this clone: Coverage ceases 3 residues before the CDR3 finishes, and the germline J gene fills in the end. V is TRBV6-2 or TRBV6-3 and J is TRBJ1-4; TRBD1 is a possible D gene (5 bases). The CDR3 has 14 amino acids. Germline assignment: CDR1 MNHEY and CDR2 SVGEGT. The CDR3 region is CASCGGVRNSPLFF. The DNA read from the CDR3 is TGTGCCAGCTGTGGGGGGGTTCGTAATTCACCA.

Concerning this clone: The observed sequence ends 3 residues before the CDR3 terminus, with the missing tail filled in from the germline J gene. The rearrangement joins TRBV7-2 to TRBJ2-2, with TRBD1 matching over 8 bases. The CDR3 has 14 residues. Germline CDR1 reads SGHTA; CDR2 reads FQGNSA. CDR3 bases read: TGTGCCAGCGCCCAGGGGGCAGGAGGTTCACCG. Translation: CASAQGAGGSP. The full CDR3 reads CASAQGAGGSPLFF.

With respect to this clone: The read halts 3 residues ahead of the CDR3 end, with the missing end drawn from the germline J gene. The genes are TRBV20-1 and TRBJ1-6; 9 bases are a match to TRBD1. J gave up 1 base and V 6 bases, and 13 bases lay outside the gene matches. CDR1 is DFQATT, CDR2 SNEGSKA, per germline (reference sequence). The CDR3 spans 18 residues. The part of the CDR3 DNA that was read is TGCAGTGCCCTCCGGACAGGGGCCATGGGGTCCTATAATTCACCC. As protein: CSALRTGAMGSYNSP. In full, the CDR3 is CSALRTGAMGSYNSPLHF.

As to this clone: The read ends 3 residues before the CDR3 terminus; that terminus is restored from the germline J gene. The chain carries TRBV7-1 and TRBJ2-3; 11 positions agree with TRBD1. TRBV7-1 belongs to the ORF category, with a function that is uncertain. V lost 3 bases to trimming and J lost 2 bases; unmatched junction nucleotides: 16. The CDR3 spans 20 residues. The sequenced part of the CDR3 DNA is TGTGCCAGCAGCTCCCCAGAAGGGGGACAGGGGGTTCCCCCCACAGATACG. It specifies CASSSPEGGQGVPPTDT. The entire CDR3 reads CASSSPEGGQGVPPTDTQYF.

About this clone itself: The read terminates 3 residues ahead of where the CDR3 ends, so the germline J gene completes it. J is TRBJ1-2 and V is TRBV19; 8 bases map to TRBD1. The CDR3 is 15 amino acids. The germline V gene encodes CDR1 LNHDA and CDR2 SQIVND (reference sequence). This chain's CDR3 is CASSIEGTGPYDYTF. Partial CDR3 DNA: TGTGCCAGTAGTATAGAGGGGACAGGACCCTACGAC. Based on the CDR3 plus reference TRBV19 and TRBJ1-2, the full variable domain is DGGITQSPKYLFRKEGQNVTLSCEQNLNHDAMYWYRQDPGQGLRLIYYSQIVNDFQKGDIAEGYSVSREKKESFPLTVTSAQKNPTAFYLCASSIEGTGPYDYTFGSGTRLTVV.

Points on this clone: The CDR3 end is not reached by the read, which stops 3 residues before it; the germline J gene fills it in. The chain has TRBV11-2 and TRBJ2-3; TRBD2 is a possible D gene (6 bases). The CDR3 runs to 11 residues. The germline gives CDR1 SGHAT, CDR2 FQNNGV. The sequenced part of the CDR3 DNA is TGTGCCAGCAGCTCTGGAGGGACG. Encoded protein: CASSSGGT. The entire CDR3 is CASSSGGTQYF. Supplemented by reference TRBV11-2 and TRBJ2-3, the full variable domain reads EAGVAQSPRYKIIEKRQSVAFWCNPISGHATLYWYQQILGQGPKLLIQFQNNGVVDDSQLPKDRFSAERLKGVDSTLKIQPAKLEDSAVYLCASSSGGTQYFGPGTRLTVL.

A word on this clone: The read is 3 residues too short to cover the CDR3 end, so that end is filled in from the germline J gene. The J gene is TRBJ2-3, the V gene TRBV11-1; a possible D gene is TRBD1 (6 bases). The CDR3 has 13 amino acids. Germline loops: CDR1 SGHAT, CDR2 FQDESV (reference sequence). The CDR3 region is CASSLDREETQYF. CDR3 bases read: TGTGCCAGCAGCTTAGACAGGGAAGAGACG.

On this clone itself: The read terminates 3 residues ahead of where the CDR3 ends, so the germline J gene completes it. This chain links TRBV7-9 with TRBJ1-2, with D possibly TRBD1 on 6 matching bases. Germline CDR1 and CDR2: SEHNR and FQNEAQ (reference sequence). CDR3 length equals 12 residues. Trimming cost V 5 bases and J 2 bases, with 6 bases left between them. CDR3 DNA (partial): TGTGCCAGCAGCGGACAGAACTATGGC. Translated, it gives CASSGQNYG. The entire CDR3 is CASSGQNYGYTF.

Worth noting for this clone: Read sequence stops 3 residues before the CDR3 end, and the germline J gene provides the missing end. The same CDR3 arises from other DNA sequences in this sample as well. V and J are TRBV29-1 and TRBJ1-2, with D possibly being TRBD1 (5 bases). The germline V gene has CDR1 SQVTM and CDR2 ANQGSEA. The germline V and J ends were trimmed by 5 bases and 5 bases, with 18 bases remaining between them. This CDR3 is built from 14 residues. The CDR3: CSVSRRQSQYGYTF. The sequenced part of the CDR3 DNA is TGCAGCGTTTCGAGAAGACAGTCCCAATATGGC.

Regarding this clone: The CDR3 end is not reached by the read, which stops 3 residues before it; the germline J gene fills it in. V gene TRBV18 combines with J gene TRBJ1-2; a weak D match, TRBD1 (5 bases). The germline CDR1 and CDR2 sequences are KGHSH and LQKENI. The length of the CDR3 is 16 residues. Partial CDR3 DNA: TGTGCCAGCTCACCACGGGAGGGGCTGGGGCACAATGAC. Amino acid sequence: CASSPREGLGHND. The full CDR3 is CASSPREGLGHNDYTF.

As concerns this clone: The CDR3 extends 3 residues past the end of the read, so its final part is completed from the germline J gene. This sequence joins TRBV2 and TRBJ1-2, with 8 nucleotides matching TRBD1. Germline lookup yields CDR1 SNHLY and CDR2 FYNNEI. Trimming removed 2 bases from V and 5 bases from J; junction bases left unmatched: 1. CDR3 length equals 13 residues. CDR3 amino acids: CASSENRGYGYTF. Partial CDR3 DNA: TGTGCCAGCAGTGAAAACAGGGGGTATGGC.

On this clone: Read sequence stops 3 residues before the CDR3 end, and the germline J gene provides the missing end. V gene TRBV18 combines with J gene TRBJ2-2; 9 nucleotides match TRBD1. Germline V gene lookup returns CDR1 KGHSH and CDR2 LQKENI. The length of the CDR3 is 15 residues. The sequenced part of the CDR3 DNA is TGTGCCAGCTCAGCCGAACAGGGGGCTTGGGAAAAG. It codes for CASSAEQGAWEK. The CDR3 as a whole reads CASSAEQGAWEKLFF.

This CDR3 reads CASSLPHEDGWTEAFF. The sequenced CDR3 bases are TGTGCCAGCAGTTTACCCCACGAAGATGGCTGGACTGAA. V is TRBV12-3 or TRBV12-4 and J is TRBJ1-1; D unresolved. The CDR3 goes on 3 residues after the read ends, and that part is filled in from the germline J gene. Trimming removed 2 bases at V and 5 bases at J, with 18 bases between. CDR3 length equals 16 residues.

Concerning this clone itself: The read ends 3 residues before the CDR3 terminus; that terminus is restored from the germline J gene. The chain is built from TRBV5-3 and TRBJ2-5; 8 nucleotides agree with TRBD2. TRBV5-3 is sorted into the ORF group, with uncertain function. CDR3 length: 18 amino acids. The J segment lost 1 base and the V segment lost 3 bases, leaving 14 bases of the junction unmatched. The CDR3 loop reads CARSSRTPGAGAQETQYF. The sequenced part of the CDR3 DNA is TGTGCCAGAAGCTCGAGAACCCCAGGAGCGGGGGCCCAAGAGACC.

Of note for this clone: The read ends 3 residues early relative to the CDR3; the germline J gene fills the gap. J is TRBJ2-5 and V is TRBV2, with TRBD2 matching over 14 bases. The V segment lost 6 bases and the J segment 3 bases; nucleotides outside the gene matches: 3. CDR3 size: 15 residues. Germline loops: CDR1 SNHLY, CDR2 FYNNEI. The CDR3 bases that were read are TGTGCCAGCAGGGGGACTAGCGGGGGAGAAGAGACC. It yields the protein CASRGTSGGEET. The full CDR3 protein is CASRGTSGGEETQYF.

About this clone: The observed sequence ends 3 residues before the CDR3 terminus, with the missing tail filled in from the germline J gene. The chain couples TRBV4-1 to TRBJ2-3; TRBD1 agrees at 11 bases. Germline V gene sequence: CDR1 MGHRA, CDR2 YSYEKL. This CDR3 has 15 residues. V was pared by 0 bases and J by 4 bases, with 0 bases of the junction left unmatched. CDR3 region: CASSQEGQGADTQYF. The part of the CDR3 DNA that was read is TGCGCCAGCAGCCAAGAGGGACAGGGGGCAGATACG.

The CDR3 here is CASSLWTQSGNTEAFF. The CDR3 bases that were read are TGTGCCAGTAGTCTCTGGACACAAAGTGGGAACACTGAA. The chain is built from TRBV19 and TRBJ1-1; D is possibly TRBD1 (5 bases). The read halts 3 residues ahead of the CDR3 end, with the missing end drawn from the germline J gene. Germline assignment: CDR1 LNHDA and CDR2 SQIVND (reference sequence). V lost 5 bases, J lost 1 base, and 17 bases lay in between. The CDR3 has 16 residues.

CDR3 DNA, as far as it was read: TGTGCCAGCAGTTATATTGAAGGGTCCGAA. Translation: CASSYIEGSE. The entire CDR3 protein reads CASSYIEGSEAFF. This chain joins TRBV6-2 or TRBV6-3 and TRBJ1-1; D gene uncertain. The read finishes 3 residues shy of the CDR3 end, and the germline J gene is used to complete it. From germline, CDR1 is MNHEY and CDR2 SVGEGT. This CDR3 has 13 amino acids.